Listed here are 10 T cell receptor beta chains from one sample, sequenced in a study of blood T cell repertoires in COVID-19. The repertoire was sequenced with immunoSEQ multiplex PCR; TCRdb's copy has only in-frame clones and lacks some. The sample contains tens of thousands of clones, 85% to 90% of which appear only once. The specimen was peripheral blood. The receptor source for this set is a man aged 55 to 70 with acute or convalescent COVID-19.

This chain uses TRBV2 with TRBJ1-5, with 8 positions matching TRBD1. Germline assignment: CDR1 SNHLY and CDR2 FYNNEI. This CDR3 spans 17 amino acids. V lost 6 bases, J lost 1 base, and 11 bases stayed unmatched. CDR3 bases: TGTGCCAGCAGCCCCGGGACAGGATCGTTCAGCAATCAGCCCCAGCATTTT. Translating gives CASSPGTGSFSNQPQHF.

The V call is TRBV12-3 or TRBV12-4, the J call TRBJ1-2; D not resolved. V was clipped by 6 bases and J by 6 bases, with 14 bases between them. CDR3 size: 13 residues. The CDR3 spells CASSPTWSDGYTF. The DNA for the CDR3 is TGTGCCAGCAGCCCGACTTGGTCGGATGGCTACACCTTC.

A single count supports this clone. The chain uses TRBV3-1 (or the pseudogene TRBV3-2) and TRBJ2-7; D unresolved. This CDR3 has 12 residues. V was cut by 3 bases and J by 6 bases, with 9 bases left in between. Per germline, CDR1 LGHDT and CDR2 YNNKEL (reference sequence). CDR3 in DNA: TGTGCCAGCAGCCATAAGGCAGGCGAGCAGTACTTC. It yields the protein CASSHKAGEQYF.

This clone was counted only a few times. CDR3 nucleotides: TGTGCCAGCAGCTTCGGGACAGCCTTTTTAAGCTCTGGAAACACCATATATTTT. Encoded protein: CASSFGTAFLSSGNTIYF. V gene TRBV7-8 combines with J gene TRBJ1-3; 7 bases fit TRBD1. The V segment lost 3 bases and the J segment 0 bases; nucleotides outside the gene matches: 11. CDR1 SGHVS and CDR2 FQNEAQ come from the germline V gene. CDR3 length: 18 amino acids. Together with reference TRBV7-8 and TRBJ1-3, the CDR3 gives the full variable domain: GAGVSQSPRYKVAKRGQDVALRCDPISGHVSLFWYQQALGQGPEFLTYFQNEAQLDKSGLPSDRFFAERPEGSVSTLKIQRTQQEDSAVYLCASSFGTAFLSSGNTIYFGEGSWLTVV.

Here the CDR3 DNA reads TGTGCCAGCAGTCCCGGGACATACACTAACTATGGCTACACCTTC. Residues: CASSPGTYTNYGYTF. The chain couples TRBV3-1 (or the pseudogene TRBV3-2) to TRBJ1-2, with D possibly TRBD1 on 6 matching bases. The CDR3 covers 15 residues. CDR1 LGHDT and CDR2 YNNKEL come from the germline V gene (reference sequence). V lost 6 bases and J lost 0, with 14 bases in between.

This chain links TRBV6-5 with TRBJ1-2; no firm D call. Germline values: CDR1 MNHEY, CDR2 SVGAGI. This CDR3 spans 13 amino acids. With 5 bases removed from V and 2 bases from J, the gap between germline ends came to 9 bases. CDR3 in DNA: TGTGCCAGCAGTCCCACCGGGAACTATGGCTACACCTTC. The encoded protein is CASSPTGNYGYTF.

The rearrangement links TRBV7-8 to TRBJ1-1; D gene unclear. CDR3 length equals 14 residues. Germline V CDR1 and CDR2: SGHVS, FQNEAQ. V was trimmed by 5 bases and J by 0 bases, leaving 10 bases between them. CDR3 in amino acids: CASSRPSMNTEAFF. The CDR3 DNA reads TGTGCCAGCAGCCGCCCGAGTATGAACACTGAAGCTTTCTTT.

The gene calls are TRBV7-2 and TRBJ1-2; D unresolved. This CDR3 is built from 14 residues. Trimming took 4 bases from V and 0 from J, leaving 9 bases between them. Germline-derived CDR1 and CDR2 are SGHTA and FQGNSA. CDR3 in amino acids: CASSYGGTNYGYTF. The CDR3 nucleotides are TGTGCCAGCAGCTACGGAGGGACTAACTATGGCTACACCTTC.

The genes are TRBV7-3 and TRBJ1-5; D uncertain. CDR3 size: 9 residues. V was trimmed by 4 bases and J by 12 bases, leaving 4 bases between them. Germline V gene lookup returns CDR1 SGHTA and CDR2 FQGTGA. Here the CDR3 reads CASSCHQHF. In DNA, the CDR3 is TGTGCCAGCAGCTGTCACCAGCATTTT.

The chain employs TRBV2 and TRBJ2-2; 7 bases agree with TRBD2. This CDR3 region has 16 residues. V trimming: 5 bases; J trimming: 1 base; junction bases outside the gene matches: 7. In germline, CDR1 is SNHLY, CDR2 FYNNEI. The CDR3 nucleotides are TGTGCCAGCAGTCCATCTAGCGGTTGGAACACCGGGGAGCTGTTTTTT. Protein sequence: CASSPSSGWNTGELFF.